This record covers a single TCR beta chain. The source of the sample is a study of control samples from healthy donors and cancer patients. Generated by immunoSEQ multiplex PCR, the TCRdb table keeps only in-frame clones and is missing some. The data hold 80,000 to 100,000 clones, with around 88% observed a single time. This CDR3 is 17 amino acids long. Trimming removed 2 bases from V and 4 bases from J; junction bases left unmatched: 9. CDR1 is MNHEY, CDR2 SMNVEV, per germline (reference sequence). The clonotype comes from a man under 40 in good health. V and J are TRBV27 and TRBJ2-1; 9 bases match TRBD1. Material for sequencing was blood. The CDR3 protein is CASSLAPGTGIYNEQFF. As DNA, the CDR3 is TGTGCCAGCAGTTTAGCCCCCGGGACAGGGATATACAATGAGCAGTTCTTC.